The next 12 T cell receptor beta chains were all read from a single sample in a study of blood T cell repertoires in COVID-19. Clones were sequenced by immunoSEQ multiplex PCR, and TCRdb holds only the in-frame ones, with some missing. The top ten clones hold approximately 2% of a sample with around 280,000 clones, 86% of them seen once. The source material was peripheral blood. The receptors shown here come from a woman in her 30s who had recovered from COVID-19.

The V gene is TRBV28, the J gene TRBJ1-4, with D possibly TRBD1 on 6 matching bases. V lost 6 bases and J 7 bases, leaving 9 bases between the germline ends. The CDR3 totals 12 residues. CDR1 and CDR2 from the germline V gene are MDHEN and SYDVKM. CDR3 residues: CASRQGSEKLFF. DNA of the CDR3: TGTGCCAGCAGGCAGGGGAGTGAAAAACTGTTTTTT.

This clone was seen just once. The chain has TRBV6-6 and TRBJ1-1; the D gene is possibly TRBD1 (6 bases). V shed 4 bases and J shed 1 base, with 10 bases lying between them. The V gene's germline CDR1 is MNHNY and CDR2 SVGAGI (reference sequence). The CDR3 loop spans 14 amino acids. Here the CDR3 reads CASSFPGQNTEAFF. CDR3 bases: TGTGCCAGCAGTTTCCCGGGACAGAACACTGAAGCTTTCTTT.

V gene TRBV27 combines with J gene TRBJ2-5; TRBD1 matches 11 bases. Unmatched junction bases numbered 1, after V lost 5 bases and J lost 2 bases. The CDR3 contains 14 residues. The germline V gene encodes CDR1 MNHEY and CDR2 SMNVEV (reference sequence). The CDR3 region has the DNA TGTGCCAGCAGTAGGGACAGGGGGCAAGAGACCCAGTACTTC. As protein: CASSRDRGQETQYF.

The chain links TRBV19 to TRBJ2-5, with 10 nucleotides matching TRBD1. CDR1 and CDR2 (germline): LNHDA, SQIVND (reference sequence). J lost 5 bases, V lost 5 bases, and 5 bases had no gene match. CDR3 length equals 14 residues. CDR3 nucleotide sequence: TGTGCCAGTAGTCCCGGGACAGGGGTGGAGACCCAGTACTTC. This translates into CASSPGTGVETQYF. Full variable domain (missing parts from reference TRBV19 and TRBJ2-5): DGGITQSPKYLFRKEGQNVTLSCEQNLNHDAMYWYRQDPGQGLRLIYYSQIVNDFQKGDIAEGYSVSREKKESFPLTVTSAQKNPTAFYLCASSPGTGVETQYFGPGTRLLVL.

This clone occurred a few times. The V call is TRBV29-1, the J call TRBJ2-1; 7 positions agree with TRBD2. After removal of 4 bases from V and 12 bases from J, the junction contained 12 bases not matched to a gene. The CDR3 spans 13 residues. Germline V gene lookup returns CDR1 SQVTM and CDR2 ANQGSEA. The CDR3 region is CSVAAGVPPGQFF. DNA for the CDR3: TGCAGCGTTGCTGCGGGAGTTCCCCCGGGGCAGTTCTTC.

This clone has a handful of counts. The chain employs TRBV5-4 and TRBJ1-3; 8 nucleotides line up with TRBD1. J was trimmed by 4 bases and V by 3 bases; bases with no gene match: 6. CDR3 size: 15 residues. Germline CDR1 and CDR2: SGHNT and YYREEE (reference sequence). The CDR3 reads CASSSRTGQGNTIYF. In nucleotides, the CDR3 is TGTGCCAGCAGCTCCCGGACAGGGCAAGGAAACACCATATATTTT.

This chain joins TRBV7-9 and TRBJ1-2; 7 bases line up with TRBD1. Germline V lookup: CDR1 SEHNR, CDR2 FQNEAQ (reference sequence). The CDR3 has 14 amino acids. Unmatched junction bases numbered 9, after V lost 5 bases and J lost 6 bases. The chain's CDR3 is CASSPPQGKNGYTF. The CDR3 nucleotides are TGTGCCAGCAGCCCACCACAGGGGAAGAATGGCTACACCTTC.

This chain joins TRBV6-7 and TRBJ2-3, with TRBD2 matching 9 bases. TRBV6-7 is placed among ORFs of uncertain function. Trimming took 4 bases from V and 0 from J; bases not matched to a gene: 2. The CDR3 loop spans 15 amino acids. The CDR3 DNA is TGTGCCAGCAGTTGGCGGGGGGGAAGCACAGATACGCAGTATTTT. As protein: CASSWRGGSTDTQYF.

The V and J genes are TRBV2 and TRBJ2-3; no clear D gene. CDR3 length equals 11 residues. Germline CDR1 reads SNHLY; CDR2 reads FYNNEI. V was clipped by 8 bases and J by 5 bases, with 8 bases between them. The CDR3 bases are TGTGCCAGCTCAACTCGAGATACGCAGTATTTT. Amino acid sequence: CASSTRDTQYF.

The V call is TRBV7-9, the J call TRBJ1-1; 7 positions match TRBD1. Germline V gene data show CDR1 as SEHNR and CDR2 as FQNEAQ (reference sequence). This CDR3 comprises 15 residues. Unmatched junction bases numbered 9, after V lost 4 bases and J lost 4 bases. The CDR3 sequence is CASSSREGAGTEAFF. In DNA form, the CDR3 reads TGTGCCAGCAGCTCACGGGAGGGGGCGGGCACTGAAGCTTTCTTT.

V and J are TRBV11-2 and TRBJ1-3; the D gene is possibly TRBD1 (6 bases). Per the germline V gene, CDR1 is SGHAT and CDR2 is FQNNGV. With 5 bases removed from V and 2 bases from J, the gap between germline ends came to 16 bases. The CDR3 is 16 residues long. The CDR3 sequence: CASSRSRGSAGNTIYF. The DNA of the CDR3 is TGTGCCAGCAGCCGGTCTAGGGGGTCAGCTGGAAACACCATATATTTT.

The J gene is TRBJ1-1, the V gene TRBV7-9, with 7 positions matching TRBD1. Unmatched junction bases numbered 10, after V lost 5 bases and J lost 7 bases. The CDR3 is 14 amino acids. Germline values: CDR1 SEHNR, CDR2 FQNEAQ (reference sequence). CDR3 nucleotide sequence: TGTGCCAGCAGCAAAACCCGGGACAGAGATGAAGCTTTCTTT. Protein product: CASSKTRDRDEAFF. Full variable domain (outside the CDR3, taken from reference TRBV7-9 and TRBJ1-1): DTGVSQNPRHKITKRGQNVTFRCDPISEHNRLYWYRQTLGQGPEFLTYFQNEAQLEKSRLLSDRFSAERPKGSFSTLEIQRTEQGDSAMYLCASSKTRDRDEAFFGQGTRLTVV.